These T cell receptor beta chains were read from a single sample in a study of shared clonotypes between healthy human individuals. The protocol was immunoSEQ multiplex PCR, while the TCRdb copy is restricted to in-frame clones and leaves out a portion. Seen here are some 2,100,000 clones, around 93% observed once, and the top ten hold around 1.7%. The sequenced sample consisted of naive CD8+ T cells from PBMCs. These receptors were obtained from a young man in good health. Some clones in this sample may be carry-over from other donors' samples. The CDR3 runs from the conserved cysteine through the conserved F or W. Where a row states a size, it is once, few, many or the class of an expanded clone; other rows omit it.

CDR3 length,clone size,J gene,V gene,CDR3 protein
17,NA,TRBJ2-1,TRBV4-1,CASSQDGSGAIYNEQFF
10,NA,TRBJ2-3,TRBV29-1,CSGLTDTQYF
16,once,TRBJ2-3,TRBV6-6,CASRGLKGESTDTQYF
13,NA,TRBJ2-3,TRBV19,CASSNRQTDTQYF
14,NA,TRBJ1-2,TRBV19,CASSRGPGDYGYTF
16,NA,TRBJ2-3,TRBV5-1,CASSTGLAGDTDTQYF
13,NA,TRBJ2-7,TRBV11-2,CASSFGQEHEQYF
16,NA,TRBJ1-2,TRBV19,CASSIYRTGTYYGYTF
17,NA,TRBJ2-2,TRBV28,CASSPVGLADVTGELFF
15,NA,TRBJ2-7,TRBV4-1,CASSQSSGYSYEQYF
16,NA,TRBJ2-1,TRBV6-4,CASSPGGRIFLDEQFF
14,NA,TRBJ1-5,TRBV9,CASSVVGRRQPQHF
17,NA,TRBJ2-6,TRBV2,CASGNLPGSEGANVLTF
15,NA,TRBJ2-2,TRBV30,CAWRIGGWNTGELFF
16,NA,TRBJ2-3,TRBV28,CASIERVRESTDTQYF
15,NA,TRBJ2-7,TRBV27,CASIATSGRWYEQYF
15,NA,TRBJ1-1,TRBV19,CASSISVWGSTEAFF
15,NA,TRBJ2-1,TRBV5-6,CASSLGRASYNEQFF
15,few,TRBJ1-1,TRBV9,CASSVAGNMNTEAFF
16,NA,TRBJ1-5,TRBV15,CATSRDRGRGNQPQHF
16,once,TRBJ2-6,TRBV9,CASSATVSSGANVLTF
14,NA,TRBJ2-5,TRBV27,CASSLRPSGETQYF
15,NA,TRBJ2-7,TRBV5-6,CASSLGAGALVEQYF
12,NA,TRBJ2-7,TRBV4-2,CASSQSQSEQYF
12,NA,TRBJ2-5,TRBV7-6,CASSPLWETQYF
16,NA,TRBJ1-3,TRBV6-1,CASSGWTDNSGNTIYF
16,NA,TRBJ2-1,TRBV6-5,CASSYSRDRGYNEQFF
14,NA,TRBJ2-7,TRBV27,CASSWSAEPYEQYF
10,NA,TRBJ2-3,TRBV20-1,CSAREDTQYF
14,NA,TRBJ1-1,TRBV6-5,CASSSQGADTEAFF
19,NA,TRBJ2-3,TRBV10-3,CAISESAQNPLSSTDTQYF